These 24 T cell receptor beta chains originate from one sample sequenced in a study of vaccination and CD4 T cells after COVID-19. Once obtained from cultured CD4+ T cells, the DNA was sequenced using the Oncomine TCR Beta short-read assay. One entry per CDR3 protein, called by TCRdb with MiXCR from the PCR reads. The data contain around 21,000 distinct CDR3 sequences, under 70% of them singletons. No antigen is known for these receptors. Treatment noted: roughly nine-day PBMC culture with coronavirus spike peptide pools or control peptides (ViraFEST assay). What was sequenced was CD4+ T cells from blood, cultured in vitro. The receptors here all came from a human donor who had recovered from COVID-19.

The chain uses TRBV6-2 or TRBV6-3 and TRBJ1-1; no reliable D call. V was trimmed by 6 bases and J by 3 bases, leaving 17 bases between them. This CDR3 is built from 15 residues. Germline loops: CDR1 MNHEY, CDR2 SVGEGT. CDR3 DNA: TGTGCCAGCAGACCGCAACCCCCACCCGACACTGAAGCTTTCTTT. This gives the protein CASRPQPPPDTEAFF.

The rearrangement links TRBV6-5 to TRBJ1-2, with 8 bases aligning to TRBD1. The length of the CDR3 is 16 residues. Germline-derived CDR1 and CDR2 are MNHEY and SVGAGI. The V segment lost 2 bases and the J segment 3 bases; nucleotides outside the gene matches: 8. The CDR3 region has the DNA TGTGCCAGCAGTTACCCATCTGGACAGGGTGACTATGGCTACACCTTC. It specifies CASSYPSGQGDYGYTF.

The chain joins TRBV20-1 to TRBJ2-7, with D perhaps TRBD2 (6 bases). The CDR3 has 12 amino acids. The germline V gene has CDR1 DFQATT and CDR2 SNEGSKA (reference sequence). Deletions cut 6 bases from V and 0 bases from J, with 9 bases between. The CDR3 region is CSARDSSYEQYF. The CDR3 coding sequence is TGCAGTGCAAGGGACTCCTCCTACGAGCAGTACTTC.

The rearrangement links TRBV20-1 to TRBJ2-5; D remains unclear. Germline V gives CDR1 DFQATT, CDR2 SNEGSKA (reference sequence). Trimming pared 2 bases from V and 2 bases from J, leaving 3 bases between. The CDR3 is made up of 11 amino acids. The CDR3 region is CSARPQETQYF. As DNA, the CDR3 is TGCAGTGCTAGACCACAAGAGACCCAGTACTTC.

The V and J genes are TRBV5-1 and TRBJ2-3; D unresolved. V was clipped by 0 bases and J by 1 base, with 6 bases between them. The CDR3 totals 14 residues. The germline V gene has CDR1 SGHRS and CDR2 YFSETQ. The CDR3 DNA is TGCGCCAGCAGCTTGGACCTGGGCACAGATACGCAGTATTTT. It encodes CASSLDLGTDTQYF.

The V call is TRBV5-8, the J call TRBJ1-5; maybe TRBD1 (6 bases). CDR3 size: 14 residues. V shed 1 base and J shed 10 bases, with 15 bases lying between them. Germline V lookup: CDR1 SGHTS, CDR2 YDEGEE. CDR3 sequence reads: CASSLQGRGLPQHF. The CDR3 DNA follows: TGTGCCAGCAGCTTGCAGGGCAGGGGTCTACCCCAGCATTTT. The full variable domain, its missing parts supplied by reference TRBV5-8 and TRBJ1-5, is EAGVTQSPTHLIKTRGQQATLRCSPISGHTSVYWYQQALGLGLQFLLWYDEGEERNRGNFPPRFSGRQFPNYSSELNVNALELEDSALYLCASSLQGRGLPQHFGDGTRLSIL.

In this sample, this clonotype turned up a few times. The rearrangement links TRBV20-1 to TRBJ1-3, with unresolved D. Germline V gene sequence: CDR1 DFQATT, CDR2 SNEGSKA (reference sequence). V lost 4 bases to trimming and J lost 4 bases, with 8 bases between them. The CDR3 extends over 12 amino acids. The DNA for the CDR3 is TGCAGTGCTACCGGACCCGGAAACACCATATATTTT. Protein sequence: CSATGPGNTIYF.

The chain's CDR3 is CASSTNRGSSYEQYF. CDR3 nucleotide sequence: TGTGCCAGCAGCACAAACAGGGGAAGCTCCTACGAGCAGTACTTC. V is TRBV7-9 and J is TRBJ2-7, with 7 positions matching TRBD1. V shed 5 bases and J 0 bases; nucleotides not matched to a gene: 7. The CDR3 consists of 15 residues. Germline CDR1 reads SEHNR; CDR2 reads FQNEAQ (reference sequence). The whole variable domain, remainder taken from reference TRBV7-9 and TRBJ2-7, is DTGVSQNPRHKITKRGQNVTFRCDPISEHNRLYWYRQTLGQGPEFLTYFQNEAQLEKSRLLSDRFSAERPKGSFSTLEIQRTEQGDSAMYLCASSTNRGSSYEQYFGPGTRLTVT.

Only a few counts were recorded for this clonotype. The chain couples TRBV4-1 to TRBJ2-2; D gene uncertain. This CDR3 comprises 12 residues. Trimming pared 9 bases from V and 0 bases from J, leaving 5 bases between. Germline V gene lookup returns CDR1 MGHRA and CDR2 YSYEKL. Here the CDR3 reads CARNANTGELFF. CDR3 sequence (DNA): TGCGCCAGGAATGCGAACACCGGGGAGCTGTTTTTT.

This clonotype has just a few counts. V is TRBV7-3 and J is TRBJ2-1, with D possibly being TRBD2 (6 bases). Germline CDR1 is SGHTA and CDR2 is FQGTGA. V was pared by 2 bases and J by 4 bases, with 12 bases between. The CDR3 loop spans 15 amino acids. The CDR3 nucleotides read TGTGCCAGCAGCTTATTCGGCGGGGATTACAATGAGCAGTTCTTC. This gives the protein CASSLFGGDYNEQFF. The full variable domain, in which reference TRBV7-3 and TRBJ2-1 provide the parts outside the CDR3, is GAGVSQTPSNKVTEKGKYVELRCDPISGHTALYWYRQSLGQGPEFLIYFQGTGAADDSGLPNDRFFAVRPEGSVSTLKIQRTERGDSAVYLCASSLFGGDYNEQFFGPGTRLTVL.

V and J are TRBV12-2 and TRBJ1-5; the table names TRBD1, a call not compared with the DNA. TRBV12-2 is listed as a pseudogene. The CDR3 consists of 18 residues. The CDR3 sequence is CASRSTLLSRLDSQPQHF. The DNA for the CDR3 is TGTGCAAGTCGCTCAACCCTTTTGTCCCGGCTGGACTCACAGCCCCAGCATTTT.

The V call is TRBV12-3 or TRBV12-4, the J call TRBJ1-2, with 7 positions matching TRBD1. V dropped 0 bases and J dropped 5; count of bases not matched to a gene: 3. This CDR3 has 14 amino acids. This CDR3 reads CASSLATGIYGYTF. DNA of the CDR3: TGTGCCAGCAGTTTAGCGACAGGGATATATGGCTACACCTTC.

Concerning this clonotype: Lacking the conserved final phenylalanine or tryptophan, this CDR3 likely reflects a read error. The chain couples TRBV7-2 to TRBJ2-7, with D possibly matching TRBD1 (5 bases). In germline, CDR1 is SGHTA, CDR2 FQGNSA. The CDR3 has 16 residues. Trimming took off 1 base at V and 0 bases at J, with 13 bases between the two ends. CDR3 coding DNA: TGTGCCAGCAGCTTAGTTCCCGGGCAGGGCTCCTACGAGCAGTACCTC. This codes for CASSLVPGQGSYEQYL.

The rearrangement links TRBV5-1 to TRBJ1-2, with D hard to call. Germline V gene sequence: CDR1 SGHRS, CDR2 YFSETQ. The V gene lost 0 bases and the J gene lost 11 bases, with 11 bases spanning the gap. The CDR3 totals 12 residues. CDR3 residues: CASSLADVNYTF. In DNA, the CDR3 is TGCGCCAGCAGCTTGGCCGATGTAAATTACACCTTC.

The chain carries TRBV20-1 and TRBJ2-3, with TRBD2 matching over 11 bases. Germline V gene lookup returns CDR1 DFQATT and CDR2 SNEGSKA (reference sequence). This CDR3 region has 15 residues. Germline trimming cut 6 bases from V and 3 bases from J; bases unmatched to any gene: 8. CDR3 DNA sequence: TGCAGTGCACCCCCTAGCGGGAGGTCAACAGATACGCAGTATTTT. It encodes CSAPPSGRSTDTQYF.

The V gene is TRBV6-1, the J gene TRBJ2-5, with D possibly being TRBD2 (6 bases). CDR3 length: 11 amino acids. CDR1 MNHNS and CDR2 SASEGT come from the germline V gene. The V end was cut by 10 bases, the J end by 5 bases, with 11 bases between. The CDR3 loop reads CATGVGETQYF. In DNA form, the CDR3 reads TGTGCCACGGGGGTAGGGGAGACCCAGTACTTC.

The genes are TRBV20-1 and TRBJ2-3; 10 bases are a match to TRBD1. Germline V lookup: CDR1 DFQATT, CDR2 SNEGSKA (reference sequence). Germline trimming cut 0 bases from V and 0 bases from J; bases unmatched to any gene: 9. The CDR3 length is 18 residues. This chain's CDR3 is CSARDKSGTGDSTDTQYF. DNA for the CDR3: TGCAGTGCTAGAGATAAATCCGGGACAGGGGACAGCACAGATACGCAGTATTTT.

The rearrangement links TRBV7-9 to TRBJ2-1; 7 positions match TRBD2. V was clipped by 11 bases and J by 0 bases; unmatched bases: 7. The V gene's germline CDR1 is SEHNR and CDR2 FQNEAQ (reference sequence). This CDR3 spans 14 amino acids. For the CDR3, the DNA is TGTGCCGGGGGGGAATCGAGCTCCTACAATGAGCAGTTCTTC. It specifies CAGGESSSYNEQFF.

V gene TRBV18 combines with J gene TRBJ2-3, with D possibly matching TRBD2 (6 bases). Trimming cost V 5 bases and J 1 base, with 19 bases left between them. The CDR3 runs to 17 residues. Germline V CDR1 and CDR2: KGHSH, LQKENI. As DNA, the CDR3 is TGTGCCAGCTCATCGCAAACAGTACGGAGGGGCACAGATACGCAGTATTTT. Amino acid sequence: CASSSQTVRRGTDTQYF.

The CDR3: CASDTGDSPLHF. The CDR3 region has the DNA TGTGCCAGCGATACAGGGGATTCACCCCTCCACTTT. V usage is TRBV2 and J usage is TRBJ1-6; 7 bases match TRBD1. Losses at the gene ends were 8 bases for V and 8 bases for J; bases not matched to a gene: 3. The CDR3 sequence is 12 residues long. Germline V lookup: CDR1 SNHLY, CDR2 FYNNEI. The full variable domain, completed using reference TRBV2 and TRBJ1-6, is EPEVTQTPSHQVTQMGQEVILRCVPISNHLYFYWYRQILGQKVEFLVSFYNNEISEKSEIFDDQFSVERPDGSNFTLKIRSTKLEDSAMYFCASDTGDSPLHFGNGTRLTVT.

The rearrangement links TRBV19 to TRBJ1-5; D possibly corresponds to TRBD1 (6 bases). Trimming pared 5 bases from V and 7 bases from J, leaving 21 bases between. Germline assignment: CDR1 LNHDA and CDR2 SQIVND (reference sequence). The CDR3 covers 16 residues. The CDR3: CASSPERGAAWQPQHF. The CDR3 DNA reads TGTGCCAGTAGTCCCGAGCGGGGGGCCGCTTGGCAGCCCCAGCATTTT.

This clonotype was counted a single time. This chain uses TRBV28 with TRBJ2-2; unclear D gene. Trimming stripped 5 bases from V and 8 bases from J, with 15 bases between. From germline, CDR1 is MDHEN and CDR2 SYDVKM. The CDR3 is 14 amino acids. The CDR3 here is CASSSWALPGELFF. The CDR3 DNA sequence: TGTGCCAGCAGTAGTTGGGCACTCCCGGGGGAGCTGTTTTTT.

The rearrangement links TRBV30 to TRBJ1-1; 10 bases are a match to TRBD1. The germline V gene has CDR1 GTSNPN and CDR2 SVGIG (reference sequence). The CDR3 totals 16 residues. J lost 5 bases, V lost 3 bases, and 12 bases had no gene match. This CDR3 reads CAWSRIQDRGSTEAFF. The CDR3 DNA sequence: TGTGCCTGGAGCCGTATCCAGGACAGGGGGTCTACTGAAGCTTTCTTT.

The V and J genes are TRBV11-3 and TRBJ1-1; D is uncertain. Germline V CDR1 and CDR2: SGHNT, YENEEA. The CDR3 has 12 amino acids. The V and J ends lost 2 bases and 1 base respectively, with 2 bases between them. The DNA of the CDR3 is TGTGCCAGCAGCTTACAGAACACTGAAGCTTTCTTT. This sequence encodes CASSLQNTEAFF.